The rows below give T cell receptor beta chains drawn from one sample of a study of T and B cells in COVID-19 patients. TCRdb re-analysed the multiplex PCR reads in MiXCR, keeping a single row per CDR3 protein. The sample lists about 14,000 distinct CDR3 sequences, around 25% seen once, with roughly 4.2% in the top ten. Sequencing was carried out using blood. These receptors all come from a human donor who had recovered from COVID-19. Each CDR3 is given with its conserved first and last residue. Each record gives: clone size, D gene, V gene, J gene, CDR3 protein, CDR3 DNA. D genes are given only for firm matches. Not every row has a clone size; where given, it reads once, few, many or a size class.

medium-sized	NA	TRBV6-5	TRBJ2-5	CASSAYRGETQYF	TGTGCCAGCAGCGCGTATAGGGGGGAGACCCAGTACTTC
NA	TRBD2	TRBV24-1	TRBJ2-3	CATSDLPESSGGEDTQYF	TGTGCCACCAGTGATTTGCCCGAATCTAGCGGGGGGGAGGATACGCAGTATTTT
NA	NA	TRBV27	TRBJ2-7	CASSPPDSPYEQYF	TGTGCCAGCAGTCCTCCGGACAGTCCCTACGAGCAGTACTTC
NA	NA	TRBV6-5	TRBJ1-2	CASAPGTTSYGYTF	TGTGCCAGCGCACCCGGGACAACCTCCTATGGCTACACCTTC
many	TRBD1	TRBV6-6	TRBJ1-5	CASSHYRDRVDQPQHF	TGTGCCAGCAGTCATTACCGGGACAGGGTCGATCAGCCCCAGCATTTT
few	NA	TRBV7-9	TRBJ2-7	CASSPAGYEQYF	TGTGCCAGCAGCCCCGCGGGGTACGAGCAGTACTTC
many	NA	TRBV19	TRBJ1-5	CASNKEGHTYSNQPQHF	TGTGCCAGTAATAAGGAGGGACATACCTATAGCAATCAGCCCCAGCATTTT
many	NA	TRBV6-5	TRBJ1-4	CASSYGGAPYSTNEKLFF	TGTGCCAGCAGTTACGGGGGGGCTCCGTATTCAACTAATGAAAAACTGTTTTTT
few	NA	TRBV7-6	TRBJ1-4	CASSLFSSTNEKLFF	TGTGCCAGCAGCTTATTCTCCAGCACTAATGAAAAACTGTTTTTT
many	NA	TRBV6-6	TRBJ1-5	CASSSGHEHQPQHF	TGTGCCAGCAGTTCGGGACACGAACATCAGCCCCAGCATTTT
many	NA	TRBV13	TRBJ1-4	CASSFRSTNEKLFF	TGTGCCAGCAGCTTCCGATCAACTAATGAAAAACTGTTTTTT
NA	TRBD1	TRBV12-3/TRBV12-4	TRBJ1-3	CASSLTGQLYGNTIYF	TGTGCCAGCAGTTTAACGGGACAGCTTTACGGCAACACCATATATTTT
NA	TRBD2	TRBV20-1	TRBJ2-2	CSAKGLADTGELFF	TGCAGTGCTAAAGGACTAGCGGACACCGGGGAGCTGTTTTTT
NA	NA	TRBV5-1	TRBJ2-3	CASSSPFPLSLVGRDTQYF	TGCGCCAGCAGCTCCCCCTTCCCCTTATCCCTGGTGGGGCGAGATACGCAGTATTTT
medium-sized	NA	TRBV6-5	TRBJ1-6	CASSYRDSPLHF	TGTGCCAGCAGTTACAGGGATTCACCCCTCCACTTT
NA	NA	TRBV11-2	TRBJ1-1	CASSFGRGAEAFF	TGTGCCAGCAGCTTTGGGAGAGGGGCTGAAGCTTTCTTT
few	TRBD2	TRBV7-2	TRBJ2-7	CASSLNGRGYEQYF	TGTGCCAGCAGCTTAAACGGGAGGGGGTACGAGCAGTACTTC
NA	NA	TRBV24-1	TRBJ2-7	CATGPTDYEQYF	TGTGCCACGGGACCGACCGATTACGAGCAGTACTTC
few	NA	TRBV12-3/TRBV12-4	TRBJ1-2	CASSLWGSDDYGYTF	TGTGCCAGCAGTTTATGGGGAAGTGACGACTATGGCTACACCTTC
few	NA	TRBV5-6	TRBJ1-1	CASSLVPGRDTEAFF	TGTGCCAGCAGCTTGGTACCGGGAAGGGACACTGAAGCTTTCTTT
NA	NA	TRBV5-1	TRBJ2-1	CASSPWGKTSTEYNEQFF	TGCGCCAGCAGCCCCTGGGGGAAAACCTCCACAGAGTACAATGAGCAGTTCTTC
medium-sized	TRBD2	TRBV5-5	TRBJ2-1	CASSLDGTSGRHEQFF	TGTGCCAGCAGCTTGGACGGGACTAGCGGGAGGCATGAGCAGTTCTTC
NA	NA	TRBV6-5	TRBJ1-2	CASSYSRNANYGYTF	TGTGCCAGCAGTTACTCGAGGAATGCCAACTATGGCTACACCTTC
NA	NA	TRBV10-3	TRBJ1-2	CAISEPVTGRGIGYTF	TGTGCCATCAGTGAGCCAGTCACGGGAAGGGGGATCGGCTACACCTTC
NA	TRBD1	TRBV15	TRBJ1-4	CATSRDQGDGKLFF	TGTGCCACCAGCAGAGATCAGGGGGATGGGAAACTGTTTTTT
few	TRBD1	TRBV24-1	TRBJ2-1	CATSDRQGTSYNEQFF	TGTGCCACCAGTGACCGACAGGGAACCTCCTACAATGAGCAGTTCTTC
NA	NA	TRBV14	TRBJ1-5	CASSQIGLGNQPQHF	TGTGCCAGCAGCCAAATCGGGCTAGGAAATCAGCCCCAGCATTTT
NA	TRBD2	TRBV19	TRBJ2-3	CASSIDLLAGDTDTQYF	TGTGCCAGTAGTATAGATCTACTAGCGGGGGATACAGATACGCAGTATTTT
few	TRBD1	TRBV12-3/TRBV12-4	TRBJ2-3	CASSLGQGWDTQYF	TGTGCCAGCAGTTTGGGACAGGGGTGGGATACGCAGTATTTT
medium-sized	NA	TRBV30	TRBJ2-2	CAWSVQGGTGELFF	TGTGCCTGGAGTGTACAAGGGGGGACCGGGGAGCTGTTTTTT
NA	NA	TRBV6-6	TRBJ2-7	CASTQGPKPEQYF	TGTGCCAGCACCCAAGGGCCGAAGCCCGAGCAGTACTTC
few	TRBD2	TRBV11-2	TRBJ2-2	CASSLGEIAGTTGELFF	TGTGCCAGCAGCTTAGGCGAGATAGCGGGGACCACCGGGGAGCTGTTTTTT
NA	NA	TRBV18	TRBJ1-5	CASSPPGRGNNQPQHF	TGTGCCAGCTCACCACCCGGCAGGGGCAACAATCAGCCCCAGCATTTT
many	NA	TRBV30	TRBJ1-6	CAWSVLGLNSPLHF	TGTGCCTGGAGTGTACTAGGGCTCAATTCACCCCTCCACTTT
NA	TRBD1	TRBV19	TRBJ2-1	CASAGTGINEQFF	TGTGCCAGCGCCGGGACAGGGATCAATGAGCAGTTCTTC
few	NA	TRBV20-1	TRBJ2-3	CSAIRGGSSTDTQYF	TGCAGTGCCATCAGGGGGGGTTCGTCAACAGATACGCAGTATTTT
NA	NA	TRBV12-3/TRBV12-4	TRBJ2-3	CASSFRSGTDTQYF	TGTGCCAGCAGTTTTCGAAGCGGCACAGATACGCAGTATTTT
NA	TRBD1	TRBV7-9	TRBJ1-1	CASSPRQGNTEAFF	TGTGCCAGCAGCCCCAGACAGGGGAACACTGAAGCTTTCTTT
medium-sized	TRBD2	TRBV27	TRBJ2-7	CASRGGLATSYEQYF	TGTGCCAGCAGGGGTGGACTAGCGACGTCCTACGAGCAGTACTTC
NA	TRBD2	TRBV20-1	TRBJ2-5	CSARPPAGALETQYF	TGCAGTGCCCGTCCGCCAGCGGGGGCCCTAGAGACCCAGTACTTC
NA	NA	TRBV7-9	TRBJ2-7	CASSLDPGYYEQYF	TGTGCCAGCAGCTTAGATCCCGGCTACTACGAGCAGTACTTC
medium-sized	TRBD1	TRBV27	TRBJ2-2	CASSLSPGQGPGELFF	TGTGCCAGCAGTTTATCCCCGGGACAGGGTCCCGGGGAGCTGTTTTTT
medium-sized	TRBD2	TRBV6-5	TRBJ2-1	CASSARMTGGPNEQFF	TGTGCCAGCAGTGCCCGGATGACGGGGGGGCCGAATGAGCAGTTCTTC
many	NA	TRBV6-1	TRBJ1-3	CASSDQNTIYF	TGTGCCAGCAGTGACCAAAACACCATATATTTT
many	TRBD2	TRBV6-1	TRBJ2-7	CASSNRQGLAGRYEQYF	TGTGCCAGCAGTAACCGCCAGGGACTAGCGGGGCGCTACGAGCAGTACTTC
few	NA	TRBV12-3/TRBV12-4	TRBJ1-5	CASRQGNSNQPQHF	TGTGCCAGCAGGCAGGGTAATAGCAATCAGCCCCAGCATTTT
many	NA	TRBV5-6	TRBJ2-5	CASSSTGLMKTQYF	TGTGCCAGCAGCTCTACGGGACTCATGAAGACCCAGTACTTC
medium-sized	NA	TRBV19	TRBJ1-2	CASSTLLGYTF	TGTGCCAGTAGTACCCTCCTTGGCTACACCTTC
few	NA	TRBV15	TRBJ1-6	CATSRDRSGSPLHF	TGTGCCACCAGCAGAGACAGGTCGGGGTCACCCCTCCACTTT
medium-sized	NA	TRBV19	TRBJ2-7	CASSTGSYEQYF	TGTGCCAGTAGTACAGGATCCTACGAGCAGTACTTC
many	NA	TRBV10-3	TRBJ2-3	CATRSSTDTQYF	TGTGCCACGCGGTCTAGCACAGATACGCAGTATTTT
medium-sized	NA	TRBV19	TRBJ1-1	CASSLAGLTNTEAFF	TGTGCCAGTAGTCTTGCGGGACTGACGAACACTGAAGCTTTCTTT
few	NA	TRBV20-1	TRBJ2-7	CSARAGFSYEQYF	TGCAGTGCTAGAGCGGGATTCTCCTACGAGCAGTACTTC
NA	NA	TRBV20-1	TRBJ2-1	CSARDPGDESYNEQFF	TGCAGTGCTAGAGACCCAGGGGATGAATCCTACAATGAGCAGTTCTTC
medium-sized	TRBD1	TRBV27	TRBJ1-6	CASRETGGNSPLHF	TGTGCCAGCAGGGAAACAGGGGGGAATTCACCCCTCCACTTT
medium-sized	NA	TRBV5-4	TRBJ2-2	CASSLARGRATGELFF	TGTGCCAGCAGCTTGGCTCGAGGCAGGGCGACCGGGGAGCTGTTTTTT
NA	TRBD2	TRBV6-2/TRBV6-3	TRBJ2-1	CASSYPITGTSREQFF	TGTGCCAGCAGTTACCCTATCACCGGGACTAGCCGTGAGCAGTTCTTC